Here is one TCR beta chain with its context. The record originates from a study of blood T cell repertoires in COVID-19. Study overall: Acute-phase and convalescent COVID-19 samples originated in the United States, Italy and Spain. Sample material is recorded as cDNA or gDNA derived from T cells, B-cell-depleted T cells, or PBMCs.

In germline, CDR1 is SGHAT, CDR2 FQNNGV. CDR3 length: 17 amino acids. The junction had 7 bases not matched to a gene; V was cut back by 5 bases and J by 4 bases. In the original analysis: Estimation of nucleated cell counts was performed using reference gene primer amplification. Method: immunoSEQ multiplex PCR; TCRdb's copy keeps in-frame clones and lacks some. V and J calls and clone size come straight from that table; D and trimming were deduced from the DNA. The sample has roughly 260,000 clones, approximately 90% seen once. The TCR was taken from a woman between 35 and 50 years old who had recovered from COVID-19. The gene calls are TRBV11-2 and TRBJ2-3, with 15 bases fitting TRBD2. Sequencing used peripheral blood. The CDR3 loop is CASSPPRTSGGADTQYF. DNA for the CDR3: TGTGCCAGCAGCCCCCCCAGGACTAGCGGGGGGGCAGATACGCAGTATTTT. Complete variable domain (other parts from reference TRBV11-2 and TRBJ2-3): EAGVAQSPRYKIIEKRQSVAFWCNPISGHATLYWYQQILGQGPKLLIQFQNNGVVDDSQLPKDRFSAERLKGVDSTLKIQPAKLEDSAVYLCASSPPRTSGGADTQYFGPGTRLTVL.